Presented here are 5 T cell receptor beta chains from one specimen sequenced in a study of identical twins. TCRdb reanalysed the 5' RACE reads using MiXCR and keeps one entry per CDR3 protein. In the table there are more than 400,000 distinct CDR3 sequences, roughly 15% of which are singletons. The sample was also linked to a second study, of yellow fever vaccine responses in identical twins.

The material sequenced was CD4+ T cells sorted from blood. These receptors came from a woman between 18 and 29 years old in good health.

The chain links TRBV20-1 to TRBJ1-5, with TRBD1 matching over 7 bases. Germline CDR1 is DFQATT and CDR2 is SNEGSKA (reference sequence). CDR3 length: 12 amino acids. CDR3 nucleotides: TGCAGCGTCAGGGGGTTTAATCAGCCCCAGCATTTT. Translation: CSVRGFNQPQHF.

This clonotype was detected a few times. V and J are TRBV5-1 and TRBJ1-1, with D uncertain. The ends were cut back, 3 bases at V and 4 bases at J, with 7 bases in the middle. The germline V gene has CDR1 SGHRS and CDR2 YFSETQ. The CDR3 is 12 residues long. The CDR3 nucleotides are TGCGCCAGCAGCTCTATGGGCACTGAAGCTTTCTTT. It yields the protein CASSSMGTEAFF.

This chain uses TRBV28 with TRBJ2-7; D might be TRBD2 (5 bases). CDR1 MDHEN and CDR2 SYDVKM come from the germline V gene. The CDR3 covers 13 residues. Deletions cut 5 bases from V and 4 bases from J, with 12 bases between. CDR3 sequence (DNA): TGTGCCAGCAGTCCGATGTCGGGGTACGAGCAGTACGTC. Protein sequence: CASSPMSGYEQYV.

The chain recombines TRBV28 with TRBJ2-7, with 10 positions matching TRBD1. V was clipped by 2 bases and J by 4 bases; unmatched bases: 5. CDR1 MDHEN and CDR2 SYDVKM come from the germline V gene. The CDR3 has 15 amino acids. The CDR3 DNA reads as TGTGCCAGCAGTTTAGACGGGACAGGGGAATACGAGCAGTACGTC. Translated: CASSLDGTGEYEQYV.

At least ten counts were recorded for this clonotype. The CDR3, as DNA: TGTGCCAGCAGCTTAGTAGCGGGGGACTACAATGAGCAGTTCTTC. Its protein is CASSLVAGDYNEQFF. The chain employs TRBV11-3 and TRBJ2-1; 9 positions agree with TRBD2. The CDR3 is 15 residues long. The germline gives CDR1 SGHNT, CDR2 YENEEA. With V trimmed by 1 base and J by 3 bases, 1 base remained unmatched. Full variable domain (rest looked up from reference TRBV11-3 and TRBJ2-1): EAGVVQSPRYKIIEKKQPVAFWCNPISGHNTLYWYLQNLGQGPELLIRYENEEAVDDSQLPKDRFSAERLKGVDSTLKIQPAELGDSAVYLCASSLVAGDYNEQFFGPGTRLTVL.